The 21 T cell receptor beta chains below all came from one sample that was sequenced in a study of cytotoxic CD8 clonotypes in ibrutinib-treated CLL. Assay used: immunoSEQ multiplex PCR; TCRdb lists only in-frame clones, some missing. Of about 330,000 clones in the sample, around 66% were seen once. This specimen consisted of PBMCs, obtained after 36 months of ibrutinib treatment. These receptors were taken from a human donor with chronic lymphocytic leukemia.

This clone was counted between two and nine times. The rearrangement links TRBV7-2 to TRBJ1-2, with 8 positions matching TRBD1. CDR1 is SGHTA, CDR2 FQGNSA, per germline. After removal of 1 base from V and 8 bases from J, the junction contained 3 bases not matched to a gene. This CDR3 has 13 residues. The CDR3 DNA reads as TGTGCCAGCAGCTTAGGGACAGGGTGGGGCTACACCTTC. Protein product: CASSLGTGWGYTF.

The chain combines TRBV10-2 with TRBJ2-3; D unresolved. The length of the CDR3 is 13 residues. Germline V gives CDR1 WSHSY, CDR2 SAAADI. Trimming took off 2 bases at V and 4 bases at J, with 7 bases between the two ends. The CDR3 is CASSEMGADTQYF. Written as DNA, the CDR3 is TGCGCCAGCAGTGAGATGGGTGCAGATACGCAGTATTTT.

This clone came up a few times. V is TRBV2 and J is TRBJ1-5; 7 bases agree with TRBD1. V was pared by 7 bases and J by 7 bases, with 7 bases of the junction left unmatched. Germline CDR1 is SNHLY and CDR2 is FYNNEI. This CDR3 comprises 13 residues. As DNA, the CDR3 is TGTGCCAGCAACGACAGGGCGGGACAGCCCCAGCATTTT. Residues: CASNDRAGQPQHF. Full variable domain (rest looked up from reference TRBV2 and TRBJ1-5): EPEVTQTPSHQVTQMGQEVILRCVPISNHLYFYWYRQILGQKVEFLVSFYNNEISEKSEIFDDQFSVERPDGSNFTLKIRSTKLEDSAMYFCASNDRAGQPQHFGDGTRLSIL.

In its sample, this clone was seen a few times. The rearrangement links TRBV4-1 to TRBJ2-7, with TRBD2 matching 11 bases. The junction had 6 bases not matched to a gene; V was cut back by 1 base and J by 4 bases. Germline-derived CDR1 and CDR2 are MGHRA and YSYEKL. This CDR3 has 16 amino acids. The CDR3 bases are TGCGCCAGCAGCCAAGTATTGGCTAGCGGGAGGTACGAGCAGTACTTC. It encodes CASSQVLASGRYEQYF.

The table lists this clone with many counts. J is TRBJ2-1 and V is TRBV18, with a tentative D call TRBD1 (6 bases). The CDR3 has 12 amino acids. The ends were cut back, 0 bases at V and 13 bases at J, with 10 bases in the middle. CDR1 is KGHSH, CDR2 LQKENI, per germline. CDR3 sequence (DNA): TGTGCCAGCTCACCACCGGACAGAGGACAGTTCTTC. Translation: CASSPPDRGQFF.

This chain connects TRBV2 to TRBJ1-1, with D perhaps matching TRBD1 (6 bases). Trimming took off 6 bases at V and 1 base at J, with 15 bases between the two ends. Germline V CDR1 and CDR2: SNHLY, FYNNEI. The CDR3 contains 15 residues. The CDR3 here is CASRRRWTANTEAFF. DNA of the CDR3: TGTGCCAGCAGGCGGCGGTGGACAGCGAACACTGAAGCTTTCTTT. Combining the CDR3 with reference TRBV2 and TRBJ1-1 gives the whole variable domain EPEVTQTPSHQVTQMGQEVILRCVPISNHLYFYWYRQILGQKVEFLVSFYNNEISEKSEIFDDQFSVERPDGSNFTLKIRSTKLEDSAMYFCASRRRWTANTEAFFGQGTRLTVV.

This clone has a handful of counts. The V gene is TRBV9, the J gene TRBJ2-2; D gene uncertain. V was cut by 0 bases and J by 7 bases, with 7 bases left in between. The CDR3 loop spans 13 amino acids. Germline V CDR1 and CDR2: SGDLS, YYNGEE. CDR3 sequence reads: CASSVAPFGELFF. CDR3 nucleotide sequence: TGTGCCAGCAGCGTAGCCCCCTTCGGGGAGCTGTTTTTT. Full variable domain (missing parts from reference TRBV9 and TRBJ2-2): DSGVTQTPKHLITATGQRVTLRCSPRSGDLSVYWYQQSLDQGLQFLIQYYNGEERAKGNILERFSAQQFPDLHSELNLSSLELGDSALYFCASSVAPFGELFFGEGSRLTVL.

This clone was recorded a few times. The chain links TRBV25-1 to TRBJ2-1; D is unresolved. The ends were cut back, 3 bases at V and 4 bases at J, with 10 bases in the middle. CDR1 is MGHDK, CDR2 SYGVNS, per germline. This CDR3 comprises 14 residues. The CDR3 nucleotides read TGTGCCAGCAGTGACCGGCGGAGATACAATGAGCAGTTCTTC. Translating it yields CASSDRRRYNEQFF.

This clone was seen a few times. This chain connects TRBV15 to TRBJ2-7; 7 bases map to TRBD1. V was pared by 3 bases and J by 3 bases, with 5 bases of the junction left unmatched. This CDR3 spans 14 amino acids. CDR1 is LNHNV and CDR2 is YYDKDF in the germline V gene (reference sequence). Here the CDR3 reads CATSRGDSHYEQYF. The CDR3 DNA sequence: TGTGCCACCAGCAGGGGGGACAGCCACTACGAGCAGTACTTC.

The chain couples TRBV28 to TRBJ2-7, with D possibly being TRBD2 (5 bases). Germline values: CDR1 MDHEN, CDR2 SYDVKM. The CDR3 covers 14 residues. The V gene lost 3 bases and the J gene lost 0 bases, with 9 bases spanning the gap. The CDR3 nucleotides are TGTGCCAGCAGTTTTTCGACTACCTCCTACGAGCAGTACTTC. Amino acids: CASSFSTTSYEQYF.

This clone was observed a few times. V usage is TRBV27 and J usage is TRBJ2-3; no clear D gene. The CDR3 spans 14 residues. From germline, CDR1 is MNHEY and CDR2 SMNVEV (reference sequence). Trimming stripped 6 bases from V and 7 bases from J, with 17 bases between. The CDR3 is CASRRTNGLNTQYF. The CDR3 DNA sequence: TGTGCCAGCAGGCGCACCAATGGCTTAAATACGCAGTATTTT.

V is TRBV15 and J is TRBJ2-7; 10 bases map to TRBD1. The CDR3 has 16 amino acids. Unmatched junction bases numbered 10, after V lost 5 bases and J lost 3 bases. Germline assignment: CDR1 LNHNV and CDR2 YYDKDF (reference sequence). The CDR3 loop is CATSRRPGQGIYEQYF. The CDR3 nucleotides read TGTGCCACCAGCCGGAGACCGGGACAGGGGATCTACGAGCAGTACTTC.

The count of this clone is one. This chain joins TRBV7-2 and TRBJ2-1; D gene ambiguous. The CDR3 consists of 13 residues. Per germline, CDR1 SGHTA and CDR2 FQGNSA. Trimming removed 6 bases from V and 10 bases from J, with 16 bases in between. The CDR3 region is CASSLDPGREQFF. The DNA for the CDR3 is TGTGCCAGCAGTCTCGATCCGGGCCGGGAGCAGTTCTTC.

V gene TRBV11-2 combines with J gene TRBJ1-2, with TRBD1 matching 7 bases. After removal of 5 bases from V and 5 bases from J, the junction contained 8 bases not matched to a gene. In germline, CDR1 is SGHAT, CDR2 FQNNGV. This CDR3 contains 14 residues. The CDR3 loop reads CASSRRGPEYGYTF. The DNA for the CDR3 is TGTGCCAGCAGCCGAAGGGGGCCCGAATATGGCTACACCTTC.

This clone was detected ten times or more. This sample includes further DNA sequences coding for the same CDR3. The chain is built from TRBV5-1 and TRBJ2-7, with D tentatively TRBD1 (5 bases). Trimming shortened V by 3 bases and J by 3 bases, and 10 bases separated the two germline ends. The CDR3 spans 13 residues. Germline V lookup: CDR1 SGHRS, CDR2 YFSETQ. The chain's CDR3 is CASSSLQGYEQYF. Written as DNA, the CDR3 is TGCGCCAGCAGCTCCCTCCAGGGCTACGAGCAGTACTTC.

About this clone: One base away lies a much larger clone, so this may be a sequencing read error. The chain has TRBV5-1 and TRBJ2-5; D unresolved. V was cut by 4 bases and J by 2 bases, with 3 bases left in between. Germline V gene sequence: CDR1 SGHRS, CDR2 YFSETQ. The CDR3 contains 11 residues. CDR3 nucleotide sequence: TGCGCCAGCAGCCAACAAGAGACCCAGTACTTC. Translating gives CASSQQETQYF.

The rearrangement uses TRBV29-1 and TRBJ2-7; D remains ambiguous. V shed 4 bases and J shed 3 bases, with 22 bases lying between them. Germline loops: CDR1 SQVTM, CDR2 ANQGSEA. The CDR3 spans 16 residues. The CDR3 DNA is TGCAGCGTTGTTTTAGCCGGCGCCTCTCCGGGCTACGAGCAGTACTTC. This translates into CSVVLAGASPGYEQYF.

This clone was picked up a small number of times. CDR3 coding DNA: TGTGCCAGTACCTCAAGGACCCACAATGAGCAGTTCTTC. It yields the protein CASTSRTHNEQFF. The chain links TRBV19 to TRBJ2-1; D is unresolved. Trimming shortened V by 7 bases and J by 5 bases, and 12 bases separated the two germline ends. This CDR3 is 13 amino acids long. Germline CDR1 LNHDA, CDR2 SQIVND (reference sequence).

This clone was seen a handful of times. The chain recombines TRBV15 with TRBJ1-2; 12 nucleotides match TRBD1. Germline values: CDR1 LNHNV, CDR2 YYDKDF (reference sequence). The CDR3 contains 17 residues. Unmatched junction bases numbered 5, after V lost 0 bases and J lost 3 bases. CDR3 DNA sequence: TGTGCCACCAGCAGAGACCCGGGACAGGGGGCGGACTATGGCTACACCTTC. This sequence encodes CATSRDPGQGADYGYTF.

V usage is TRBV29-1 and J usage is TRBJ2-5, with D perhaps matching TRBD1 (6 bases). The germline V gene has CDR1 SQVTM and CDR2 ANQGSEA. The V end lost 0 bases, the J end lost 4 bases, and 15 bases lay between the germline ends. The CDR3 totals 15 residues. Here the CDR3 reads CSVEDSGVSGETQYF. CDR3 in DNA: TGCAGCGTTGAAGATTCAGGGGTTTCAGGAGAGACCCAGTACTTC.

The chain links TRBV25-1 to TRBJ2-4, with D tentatively TRBD2 (7 bases). The V and J ends lost 6 bases and 8 bases respectively, with 14 bases between them. Germline lookup yields CDR1 MGHDK and CDR2 SYGVNS. This CDR3 has 13 residues. This CDR3 reads CASSNWGGDIQYF. In DNA, the CDR3 is TGTGCCAGCAGCAATTGGGGGGGCGACATTCAGTACTTC.